This TCR beta chain was captured in a study of CD8+CD57+ T cells in acquired aplastic anemia. Study-wide background: Each DNA sample taken from sorted CD4+ and CD8+ cells came to 3 to 4 ug on average. Healthy donor CD4+ cell samples had a mean of roughly 9.8 million reads.

Using genomic DNA as the template, TCR beta VDJ and CDR3 profiling was carried out. TCRdb reprocessed the reads via MiXCR and lists one record per CDR3 protein. The sample lists some 130,000 distinct CDR3 sequences; around 50% were seen once. Findings of the study overall: Found in both controls and patients were approximately 29 CD8+ CDR3 sequences.

Turning to this clonotype: As yet, its antigen is unknown.

Input material: sorted CD4+, CD8+, or CD8+CD57+ T cells (not recorded which) from PBMCs. The clonotype comes from a human donor in good health, serving as a control.

CDR3 sequence (DNA): TGTGCCAGCAGCGGAACCGGGACAGGGAATCAGCCCCAGCATTTT. Translation: CASSGTGTGNQPQHF. The V gene is TRBV2, the J gene TRBJ1-5; 9 bases agree with TRBD1. The CDR3 sequence is 15 residues long. CDR1 and CDR2 from the germline V gene are SNHLY and FYNNEI. J lost 4 bases, V lost 6 bases, and 7 bases had no gene match.